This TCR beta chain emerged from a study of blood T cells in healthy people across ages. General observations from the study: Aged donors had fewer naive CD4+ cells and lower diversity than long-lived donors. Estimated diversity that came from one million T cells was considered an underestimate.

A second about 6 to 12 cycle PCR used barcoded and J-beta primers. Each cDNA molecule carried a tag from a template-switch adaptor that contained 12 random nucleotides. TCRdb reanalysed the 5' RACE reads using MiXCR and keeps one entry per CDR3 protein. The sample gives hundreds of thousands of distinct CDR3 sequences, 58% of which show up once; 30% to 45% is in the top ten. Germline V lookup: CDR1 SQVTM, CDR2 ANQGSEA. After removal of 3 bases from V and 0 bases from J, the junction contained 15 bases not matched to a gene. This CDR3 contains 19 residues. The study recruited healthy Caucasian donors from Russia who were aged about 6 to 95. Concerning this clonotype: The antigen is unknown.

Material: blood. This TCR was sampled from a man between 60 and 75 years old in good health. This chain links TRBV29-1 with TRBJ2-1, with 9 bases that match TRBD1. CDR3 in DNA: TGCAGCGTTGATCGGACAGGGGTCCCGCCGGGCAGCTCCTACAATGAGCAGTTCTTC. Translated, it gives CSVDRTGVPPGSSYNEQFF.